The 24 T cell receptor beta chains listed next were all sequenced from one sample in a study of technical replicates of blood from a few donors. Profiling relied on immunoSEQ multiplex PCR, and the TCRdb table lists in-frame clones only, not all of them. Here the sample spans about 14,000 clones, about four fifths being singletons. Sequencing was done on a sample of PBMCs. Receptors were obtained from a human donor in good health.

J is TRBJ2-7 and V is TRBV13, with D possibly TRBD2 on 5 matching bases. The germline gives CDR1 PRHDT, CDR2 FYEKMQ (reference sequence). The length of the CDR3 is 14 residues. V lost 2 bases and J lost 0, with 8 bases in between. CDR3 sequence (DNA): TGTGCCAGCAGCTTAAGGAGGCCCTCCTACGAGCAGTACTTC. It translates to CASSLRRPSYEQYF.

This clone was seen just once. V usage is TRBV6-5 and J usage is TRBJ1-2; 8 bases fit TRBD1. The CDR3 is 13 amino acids. V trimming: 6 bases; J trimming: 7 bases; junction bases outside the gene matches: 7. From germline, CDR1 is MNHEY and CDR2 SVGAGI. The CDR3 nucleotides are TGTGCCAGCAGGCACGACAGGGGCCCTGGCTACACCTTC. Translated: CASRHDRGPGYTF.

In its sample, this clone was seen a few times. The V and J genes are TRBV6-1 and TRBJ2-6; D ambiguous. With 2 bases removed from V and 0 bases from J, the gap between germline ends came to 5 bases. The CDR3 contains 15 residues. Germline V gives CDR1 MNHNS, CDR2 SASEGT. The CDR3 bases are TGTGCCAGCAGTGAACACAACTCTGGGGCCAACGTCCTGACTTTC. It specifies CASSEHNSGANVLTF.

The CDR3 nucleotides are TGTGCCAGCTCACCCTATCAAGAGACCCAGTACTTC. Translated, it gives CASSPYQETQYF. The gene calls are TRBV18 and TRBJ2-5; D call uncertain. Trimming shortened V by 3 bases and J by 2 bases, and 4 bases separated the two germline ends. This CDR3 has 12 residues. Germline CDR1 reads KGHSH; CDR2 reads LQKENI.

The chain recombines TRBV5-1 with TRBJ2-5; perhaps TRBD1 as D (5 bases). The germline CDR1 and CDR2 sequences are SGHRS and YFSETQ. The V end was cut by 6 bases, the J end by 1 base, with 16 bases between. The CDR3 covers 15 residues. The CDR3: CASTRRGSPQETQYF. CDR3 nucleotide sequence: TGCGCCAGCACTCGTAGGGGCAGCCCCCAAGAGACCCAGTACTTC. The whole variable domain, remainder taken from reference TRBV5-1 and TRBJ2-5, is KAGVTQTPRYLIKTRGQQVTLSCSPISGHRSVSWYQQTPGQGLQFLFEYFSETQRNKGNFPGRFSGRQFSNSRSEMNVSTLELGDSALYLCASTRRGSPQETQYFGPGTRLLVL.

The chain has TRBV30 and TRBJ1-4; no reliable D call. The CDR3 covers 14 residues. Per the germline V gene, CDR1 is GTSNPN and CDR2 is SVGIG (reference sequence). Trimming removed 3 bases from V and 3 bases from J, with 11 bases in between. CDR3 DNA: TGTGCCTGGAGCCCCTCCTCGGCTAATGAAAAACTGTTTTTT. Translated, it gives CAWSPSSANEKLFF. Full variable domain (remainder filled in from reference TRBV30 and TRBJ1-4): SQTIHQWPATLVQPVGSPLSLECTVEGTSNPNLYWYRQAAGRGLQLLFYSVGIGQISSEVPQNLSASRPQDRQFILSSKKLLLSDSGFYLCAWSPSSANEKLFFGSGTQLSVL.

This clone has only a few counts. The J gene is TRBJ2-1, the V gene TRBV5-1, with D possibly being TRBD2 (6 bases). CDR3 size: 15 residues. CDR1 and CDR2 from the germline V gene are SGHRS and YFSETQ. The ends were cut back, 7 bases at V and 1 base at J, with 15 bases in the middle. The CDR3 spells CASRGGEGSYNEQFF. The CDR3 DNA reads as TGCGCCAGCCGCGGCGGGGAAGGATCCTACAATGAGCAGTTCTTC.

The rearrangement links TRBV5-1 to TRBJ2-1; 10 bases map to TRBD2. Trimming took 3 bases from V and 10 from J; bases not matched to a gene: 10. CDR1 is SGHRS, CDR2 YFSETQ, per germline. The CDR3 runs 15 residues. The CDR3 sequence is CASSSSSGSAWEQFF. CDR3 bases: TGCGCCAGCAGCTCCTCTAGCGGGAGTGCCTGGGAGCAGTTCTTC.

The chain links TRBV5-1 to TRBJ2-2; 11 bases match TRBD2. CDR1 is SGHRS, CDR2 YFSETQ, per germline. V was clipped by 4 bases and J by 4 bases; unmatched bases: 6. The CDR3 totals 16 residues. The CDR3 spells CASSEPLAGATGELFF. In DNA, the CDR3 is TGCGCCAGCAGCGAACCACTAGCGGGAGCCACCGGGGAGCTGTTTTTT.

The chain combines TRBV5-1 with TRBJ2-1; 7 bases match TRBD1. Germline CDR1 is SGHRS and CDR2 is YFSETQ. The CDR3 covers 15 residues. The junction had 7 bases not matched to a gene; V was cut back by 4 bases and J by 3 bases. The CDR3 bases are TGCGCCAGCAGCCCGGGACAGTCCGGCTACAATGAGCAGTTCTTC. Translated, it gives CASSPGQSGYNEQFF.

V usage is TRBV28 and J usage is TRBJ2-6, with D hard to call. This CDR3 region has 15 residues. V shed 7 bases and J shed 3 bases, with 13 bases lying between them. Germline V gene data show CDR1 as MDHEN and CDR2 as SYDVKM. The CDR3 region is CASTSMLVGANVLTF. CDR3 sequence (DNA): TGTGCCAGCACCAGTATGCTGGTTGGGGCCAACGTCCTGACTTTC.

This chain uses TRBV6-5 with TRBJ2-3, with 10 bases matching TRBD2. Losses at the gene ends were 6 bases for V and 0 bases for J; bases not matched to a gene: 3. The CDR3 extends over 15 amino acids. CDR1 is MNHEY and CDR2 is SVGAGI in the germline V gene. This CDR3 is CASRGLATSTDTQYF. CDR3 coding DNA: TGTGCCAGCAGGGGACTAGCGACTAGCACAGATACGCAGTATTTT.

This chain uses TRBV9 with TRBJ2-1, with 14 bases identical to TRBD2. After removal of 3 bases from V and 8 bases from J, the junction contained 10 bases not matched to a gene. Per the germline V gene, CDR1 is SGDLS and CDR2 is YYNGEE. CDR3 length: 17 residues. This chain's CDR3 is CASSARTSGRSRDEQFF. The CDR3 DNA follows: TGTGCCAGCAGCGCAAGGACTAGCGGGAGGAGCCGAGATGAGCAGTTCTTC.

The rearrangement uses TRBV7-6 and TRBJ2-1; TRBD1 aligns across 10 bases. The CDR3 has 16 amino acids. The germline gives CDR1 SGHVS, CDR2 FNYEAQ. The junction had 11 bases not matched to a gene; V was cut back by 5 bases and J by 7 bases. The CDR3 DNA is TGTGCCAGCAGCCTCGCCCTAGGGACAGGGGAGAATGAGCAGTTCTTC. This sequence encodes CASSLALGTGENEQFF.

V is TRBV5-1 and J is TRBJ2-1; the match to TRBD1 covers 7 bases. The CDR3 is 14 residues long. In germline, CDR1 is SGHRS, CDR2 YFSETQ. The ends lost 0 bases at V and 4 bases at J; junction bases unmatched: 1. The CDR3 sequence is CASSLGTGYNEQFF. In DNA, the CDR3 is TGCGCCAGCAGCTTGGGGACAGGATACAATGAGCAGTTCTTC. The full variable domain, with the rest looked up from reference TRBV5-1 and TRBJ2-1, is KAGVTQTPRYLIKTRGQQVTLSCSPISGHRSVSWYQQTPGQGLQFLFEYFSETQRNKGNFPGRFSGRQFSNSRSEMNVSTLELGDSALYLCASSLGTGYNEQFFGPGTRLTVL.

The J gene is TRBJ2-3, the V gene TRBV5-6; no clear D. V dropped 7 bases and J dropped 3 bases, with 12 bases sitting between them. This CDR3 is 13 amino acids long. Germline CDR1 and CDR2: SGHDT and YYEEEE. This CDR3 is CASCKLPTDTQYF. The CDR3 DNA is TGTGCCAGCTGTAAACTACCTACAGATACGCAGTATTTT.

This clone was counted a few times. This chain uses TRBV5-1 with TRBJ1-2; TRBD1 matches 9 bases. The length of the CDR3 is 14 residues. V shed 4 bases and J 2 bases; nucleotides not matched to a gene: 3. CDR1 and CDR2 (germline): SGHRS, YFSETQ. CDR3 sequence (DNA): TGCGCCAGCAGCCTTACAGGGGGCAACTATGGCTACACCTTC. It specifies CASSLTGGNYGYTF.

The chain carries TRBV10-3 and TRBJ2-2, with a possible D match to TRBD2 (5 bases). Trimming took off 4 bases at V and 6 bases at J, with 18 bases between the two ends. The CDR3 contains 16 residues. Germline CDR1 is ENHRY and CDR2 is SYGVKD. CDR3 residues: CAISGVSLGVPGELFF. The CDR3, as DNA: TGTGCCATCAGTGGGGTTTCCTTGGGAGTTCCCGGGGAGCTGTTTTTT.

The genes are TRBV27 and TRBJ1-5, with TRBD1 matching 7 bases. Germline CDR1 and CDR2: MNHEY and SMNVEV (reference sequence). The CDR3 has 14 amino acids. V lost 6 bases to trimming and J lost 3 bases; unmatched junction nucleotides: 5. The CDR3 DNA reads as TGTGCCAGCAGCCAACAGGGGATCAATCAGCCCCAGCATTTT. This sequence encodes CASSQQGINQPQHF.

The rearrangement joins TRBV11-3 to TRBJ2-3, with 10 bases matching TRBD1. Germline V gene lookup returns CDR1 SGHNT and CDR2 YENEEA. The CDR3 has 17 amino acids. V lost 5 bases and J lost 1; bases outside the gene matches: 9. The CDR3 sequence is CASSAVGGTGGTDTQYF. CDR3 DNA: TGTGCCAGCAGCGCAGTAGGAGGGACAGGGGGCACAGATACGCAGTATTTT.

The V call is TRBV18, the J call TRBJ2-1, with 14 bases fitting TRBD2. CDR1 and CDR2 from the germline V gene are KGHSH and LQKENI. J was trimmed by 4 bases and V by 3 bases; bases with no gene match: 5. CDR3 length: 17 amino acids. The CDR3 sequence is CASSPTSGRALYNEQFF. CDR3 coding DNA: TGTGCCAGCTCACCGACTAGCGGGAGGGCGCTATACAATGAGCAGTTCTTC.

The V and J genes are TRBV11-2 and TRBJ1-2; D uncertain. Germline V gene sequence: CDR1 SGHAT, CDR2 FQNNGV. The CDR3 runs 17 residues. Trimming took off 4 bases at V and 4 bases at J, with 22 bases between the two ends. The chain's CDR3 is CASSSIFQFDIGYGYTF. The CDR3 bases are TGTGCCAGCAGCTCTATATTTCAATTTGACATAGGCTATGGCTACACCTTC. Together with reference TRBV11-2 and TRBJ1-2, the CDR3 gives the full variable domain: EAGVAQSPRYKIIEKRQSVAFWCNPISGHATLYWYQQILGQGPKLLIQFQNNGVVDDSQLPKDRFSAERLKGVDSTLKIQPAKLEDSAVYLCASSSIFQFDIGYGYTFGSGTRLTVV.

This sequence joins TRBV10-3 and TRBJ2-2, with D perhaps TRBD2 (5 bases). Germline loops: CDR1 ENHRY, CDR2 SYGVKD. V was shortened by 6 bases and J by 0 bases, with 11 bases between the two germline ends. This CDR3 comprises 15 residues. For the CDR3, the DNA is TGTGCCATCAGGGACCCCGGGACGAACACCGGGGAGCTGTTTTTT. This encodes CAIRDPGTNTGELFF.

This clone was seen just once. V usage is TRBV9 and J usage is TRBJ2-3, with D perhaps matching TRBD2 (7 bases). V lost 6 bases, J lost 4 bases, and 24 bases lay in between. The CDR3 extends over 17 amino acids. Germline CDR1 is SGDLS and CDR2 is YYNGEE. CDR3 sequence (DNA): TGTGCCAGCACACTAATGGGGGGCGGCGGGAGCGCAGATACGCAGTATTTT. This sequence encodes CASTLMGGGGSADTQYF.